This T cell receptor beta chain appears in the sequencing data of a study of cytomegalovirus exposure and HLA in healthy donors. The CDR3 loop spans 14 amino acids. The junction had 4 bases not matched to a gene; V was cut back by 6 bases and J by 5 bases. Germline CDR1 is SNHLY and CDR2 is FYNNEI. Findings of the study overall: Judged likely to be a sequencing artifact was a cluster of highly shared sequence variants. CMV serostatus was the sole immune exposure information available.

Both 60 Vbeta primers and 13 Jbeta primers went into the PCR. Repertoires were generated with immunoSEQ multiplex PCR, while TCRdb's copy carries only in-frame clones and drops some. The sample has fewer than 200,000 clones; less than 90% are singletons. On this clone itself: Its antigen remains unknown.

The TCR originated in a girl under three years old in good health and CMV-seronegative. V gene TRBV2 combines with J gene TRBJ1-5; 10 bases are a match to TRBD1. Sequenced material: PBMCs. DNA of the CDR3: TGTGCCAGCAGCTGGACAGGGGGATATCAGCCCCAGCATTTT. This gives the protein CASSWTGGYQPQHF.